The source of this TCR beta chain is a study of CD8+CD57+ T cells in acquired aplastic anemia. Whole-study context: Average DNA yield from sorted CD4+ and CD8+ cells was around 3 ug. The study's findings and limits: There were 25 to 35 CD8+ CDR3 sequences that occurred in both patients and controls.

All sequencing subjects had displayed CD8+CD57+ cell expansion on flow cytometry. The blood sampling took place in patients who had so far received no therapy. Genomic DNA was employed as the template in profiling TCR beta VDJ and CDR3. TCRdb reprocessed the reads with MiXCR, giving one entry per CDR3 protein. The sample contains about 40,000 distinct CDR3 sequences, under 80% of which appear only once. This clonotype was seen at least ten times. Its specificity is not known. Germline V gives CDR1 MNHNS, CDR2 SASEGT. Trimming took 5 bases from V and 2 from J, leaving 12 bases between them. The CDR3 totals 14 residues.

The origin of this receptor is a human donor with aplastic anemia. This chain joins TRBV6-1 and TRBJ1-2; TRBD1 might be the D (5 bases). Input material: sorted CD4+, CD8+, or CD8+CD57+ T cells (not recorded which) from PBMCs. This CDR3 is CASSPGTANYGYTF. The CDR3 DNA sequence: TGTGCCAGCAGTCCCGGGACTGCAAACTATGGCTACACCTTC.